These T cell receptor beta chains were read from a single sample in a study of T-cell reconstitution after alpha-beta-depleted transplantation in children. TCRdb reanalysed the PCR reads using MiXCR and keeps one entry per CDR3 protein. The sample holds about 600,000 distinct CDR3 sequences, about 23% seen once. The sample was PBMCs, mostly from graft donor cells, taken 360 days after TCRalphabeta/CD19-depleted stem cell transplant. These receptors originate from a boy in the first two years of life who had a stem cell transplant for acute myeloid leukemia, so the T cells may come from the graft donor. Each CDR3 is given with its conserved first and last residue. Each record gives: J gene, V gene, CDR3 protein.

>TRBJ2-1|TRBV7-9
CASRQSNEQFF
>TRBJ2-3|TRBV5-1
CASSEVGADTQYF
>TRBJ2-2|TRBV20-1
CSARREGRAGELFF
>TRBJ1-1|TRBV20-1
CSASGWHATEAFF
>TRBJ2-5|TRBV5-4
CASSLDPLLAVETQYF
>TRBJ1-2|TRBV4-2
CASSQEGAGVSPRGYTF
>TRBJ2-7|TRBV29-1
CSAGEAYEQYF
>TRBJ2-1|TRBV20-1
CSGLLYNEQFF
>TRBJ2-3|TRBV29-1
CSVEGAHMDTQYF
>TRBJ2-7|TRBV12-3/TRBV12-4
CASSLTRSSYEQYF
>TRBJ2-4|TRBV29-1
CSATGSPPRDIQYF
>TRBJ2-7|TRBV11-2
CASSLGSGTPYEQYF
>TRBJ1-2|TRBV5-4
CASSSSKDSVLGGYTF
>TRBJ1-1|TRBV7-8
CASSLALDTREAFF
>TRBJ2-1|TRBV5-1
CASSLVGQDPNEQFF
>TRBJ2-3|TRBV5-1
CASSLPPSGGVISTDTQYF
>TRBJ2-3|TRBV29-1
CSVTRRIFGTDTQYF
>TRBJ1-1|TRBV13
CASSPDILNTEAFF
>TRBJ2-3|TRBV7-2
CASSAGRTDTQYF
>TRBJ1-1|TRBV5-1
CASSLASARGLEEAFF
>TRBJ2-3|TRBV4-3
CASSQEDTYPADTQYF
>TRBJ2-2|TRBV10-2
CASSGGWTGELFF
>TRBJ2-1|TRBV18
CASSPLGGGASYNEQFF
>TRBJ2-5|TRBV6-1
CASSRDVQETQYF
>TRBJ2-2|TRBV20-1
CNSRDANTGELFF
>TRBJ2-7|TRBV29-1
CSVEGAKYEQYF
>TRBJ2-7|TRBV20-1
CSASQGAYEQYF
>TRBJ1-4|TRBV6-1
CASSPLDRLNEKLFF
>TRBJ2-1|TRBV7-3
CASSPVAGGEQFF
>TRBJ2-7|TRBV7-2
CASSSASGGVGEQYF
>TRBJ2-3|TRBV18
CASSRRTGILDTQYF
>TRBJ2-1|TRBV18
CASSDNRIGGATYNEQFF
>TRBJ1-2|TRBV6-5
CASSYSSGALYGYTF
>TRBJ2-4|TRBV6-1
CASSEGPDVSQYF